This T cell receptor (beta chain) was sequenced in a study of T-cell memory formation after mild COVID-19 (dated by TCRdb to about 2021). Some background on the complete study: TCR sequence clusters from the two donors were found to be largely donor specific. T-cell clones expanding and contracting after mild COVID-19 in a couple of donors were tracked by longitudinal TCRalpha and TCRbeta repertoire sequencing. The cohort comprised two young, previously healthy adult volunteers, one female and one male. The study at large found these results: Contracting CD4+ clones appeared mostly in the CM and EM memory subsets, whereas CD8+ clones were enriched in EMRA. The study included only a couple of mild cases, and larger cohorts that include severe cases with pre-infection samples were judged to be necessary. The detection of some responding clones in pre-infection memory suggests that pre-existing cross-reactive memory T cells joined the SARS-CoV-2 response. Balanced CD4/CD8 phenotypes were observed for clones contracting from day 15 to 85, whereas a bias towards CD4+ was observed for a second wave of clones expanding from day 15 to 37. SARS-CoV-2 specificity of the second-wave clones peaking on day 37 was not confirmed.

This sample was sequenced with an Illumina NovaSeq 6000. cDNA libraries for TCRalpha and TCRbeta were prepared by 5'RACE using constant-segment primers, with sample barcodes and unique molecular identifiers added. RNA was extracted from every sample with Trizol reagent. Amplification of the libraries took two PCR steps, and the second step added a second sample barcode plus Illumina TruSeq adapters. Sequencing of libraries was performed on an Illumina NovaSeq with 2 x 150 bp paired-end reads. As for the original processing: With migec v1.2.7, reads were demultiplexed and then collapsed into UMI-guided consensus sequences. Using mixcr v2.1.11, UMI consensuses were aligned to TRA and TRB V and J templates and then assembled into clonotypes. A clonotype was counted as expanded or contracted only if both edgeR and NoisET called the change significant, with noise models trained on biological replicates. For edgeR calls, the cutoffs were a false discovery rate-adjusted p below 0.01 and a log2 fold-change threshold of 1. PCA with hierarchical clustering of max-normalized trajectories of the 1000 most abundant clonotypes was used as exploratory dynamics analysis. The CD4 or CD8 phenotype of responding clones was assigned using the separately sequenced CD4+ and CD8+ repertoires. Through fastp at Q25 and MiXCR, TCRdb rebuilt clones from the public reads, retaining in-frame beta chains. Records with the same CDR3 protein are collapsed into one entry carrying the most frequent genes and DNA. These V and J calls are TCRdb output, not the study's own analysis. The sample table lists some 88,000 distinct CDR3 sequences, approximately 25% of them with a count of one. The top ten clonotypes cover 35% to 50% of the sample.

About this clonotype: It lacks a known antigen. No much larger clone is present one base from it, and per-base qualities are unavailable.

PBMCs were isolated by Ficoll-Paque density gradient centrifugation. CDR1 and CDR2, per the germline V gene, are SGDLS and YYNGEE. The CDR3, cysteine through phenylalanine, is 16 amino acids long. The only DNA kept is the CDR3, 48 bases in frame from the first base. V lost 5 bases and J lost 3 bases, and the count of bases not matched to a germline gene is 13. This TCR derives from a man aged 18 to 30 who had mild COVID-19 (a few samples of this study predate the infection). The sample titles of this study are shuffled in the database, so cell type and time point are left out; the donor was told from shared clones. The rearrangement joined TRBV9 to TRBJ2-7, and TRBD2 aligns with 8 junction nucleotides. Material for sequencing was PBMCs or a T cell subset sorted from them (not recorded which). The bases read TGTGCCAGCAGTCTCACTCCCAGCGGGGGAAGCTACGAGCAGTACTTC. Its product reads: CASSLTPSGGSYEQYF.